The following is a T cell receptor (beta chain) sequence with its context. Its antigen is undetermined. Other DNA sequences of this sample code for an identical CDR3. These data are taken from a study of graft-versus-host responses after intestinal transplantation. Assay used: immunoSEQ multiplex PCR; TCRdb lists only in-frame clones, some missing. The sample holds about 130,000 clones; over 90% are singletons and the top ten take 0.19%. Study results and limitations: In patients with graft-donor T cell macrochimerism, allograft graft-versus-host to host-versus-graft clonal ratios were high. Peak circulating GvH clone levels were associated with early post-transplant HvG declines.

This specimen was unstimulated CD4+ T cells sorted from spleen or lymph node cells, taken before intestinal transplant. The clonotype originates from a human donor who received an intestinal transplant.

Here the CDR3 DNA reads TGTGCCAGCAGTGATGTCGATCCGGGACTAGCGGGGGCGGGGGGGGATACGCAGTATTTT. Translated, it gives CASSDVDPGLAGAGGDTQYF. V is TRBV2 and J is TRBJ2-3, with 14 nucleotides matching TRBD2. V was clipped by 3 bases and J by 6 bases; unmatched bases: 17. This CDR3 has 20 amino acids. Germline CDR1 SNHLY, CDR2 FYNNEI.